One T cell receptor (beta chain) is described in this entry. Here immunoSEQ multiplex PCR was the method, and the copy in TCRdb shows in-frame clones only, minus some. The table lists 2 million to 2.5 million clones, over 85% of them singletons. This sample stems from a study of shared clonotypes between healthy human individuals. Study background: The plates for each donor numbered three CD4 naive, three CD4 memory, two CD8 naive and one CD8 memory.

CD4+ cell separation produced CD45RA+ naive and CD45RA-negative memory subsets. The ends lost 2 bases at V and 6 bases at J; junction bases unmatched: 5. Germline CDR1 is KGHSH and CDR2 is LQKENI. CDR3 size: 14 residues. The sequence was obtained from a man between 18 and 29 years old in good health. Some clones in this sample may be carry-over from other donors' samples. What was sequenced was naive CD4+ T cells from PBMCs. The subset is: CD45RA+ positively selected. V gene TRBV18 combines with J gene TRBJ2-7, with 9 bases identical to TRBD1. The CDR3 reads CASSPRGTGIEQYF. The CDR3 DNA is TGTGCCAGCTCACCAAGGGGGACAGGGATCGAGCAGTACTTC.